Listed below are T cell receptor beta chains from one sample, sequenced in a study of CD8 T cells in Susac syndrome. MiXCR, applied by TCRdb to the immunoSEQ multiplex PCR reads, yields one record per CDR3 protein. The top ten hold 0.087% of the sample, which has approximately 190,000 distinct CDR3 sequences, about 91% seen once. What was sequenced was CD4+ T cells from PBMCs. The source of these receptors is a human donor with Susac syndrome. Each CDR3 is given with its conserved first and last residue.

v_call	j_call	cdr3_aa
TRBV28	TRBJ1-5	CASSLAVQPQHF
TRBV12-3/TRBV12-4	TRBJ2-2	CASRQDWPGELFF
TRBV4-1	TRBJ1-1	CASRLRTGDDTEAFF
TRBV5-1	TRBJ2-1	CASAASGDYNEQFF
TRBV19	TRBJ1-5	CASSKVRLSNQPQHF
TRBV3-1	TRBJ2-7	CASSQFGRAYEQYF
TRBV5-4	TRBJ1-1	CASSLVSASFPTEAFF
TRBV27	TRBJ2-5	CASSALTGSPQETQYF
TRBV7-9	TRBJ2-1	CASSSGLREFF
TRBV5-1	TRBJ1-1	CASSLVPGPMNTEVFF
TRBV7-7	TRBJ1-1	CASSAFTGVGNTEAFF
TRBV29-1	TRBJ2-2	CSATFGQGGGTGELFF
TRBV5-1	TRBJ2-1	CASSLALRTSGHEQFF
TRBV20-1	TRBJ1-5	CSARDGGQGRVQPQHF
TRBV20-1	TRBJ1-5	CSAMRINQPQHF